The sequence of this TCR beta chain was determined in a study of T cell clones after liver transplantation. In the study overall: Liver transplant recipients had immunosuppression withdrawal attempted within 2 years. Samples came pre-transplant, pre-randomization before withdrawal, and post-randomization after withdrawal ended. TCRbeta sequencing after a pre-transplant mixed lymphocyte reaction identified graft-donor-reactive clones, later tracked in post-transplant blood.

This clone appeared a few times. Sequencing was performed with immunoSEQ multiplex PCR; in TCRdb, only in-frame clones are kept and a portion is missing. This table holds 60,000 or so clones, 70% to 80% found once. Trimming pared 3 bases from V and 6 bases from J, leaving 8 bases between. This CDR3 is built from 12 residues. In germline, CDR1 is SEHNR, CDR2 FQNEAQ (reference sequence). The chain couples TRBV7-9 to TRBJ1-2; D is ambiguous. Sequences were derived from CD4+ T cells from blood, sampled before liver transplant. The clonotype originates from a human donor who received a liver transplant. CDR3: CASSFDTHGYTF. The CDR3 bases are TGTGCCAGCAGCTTTGACACGCATGGCTACACCTTC.